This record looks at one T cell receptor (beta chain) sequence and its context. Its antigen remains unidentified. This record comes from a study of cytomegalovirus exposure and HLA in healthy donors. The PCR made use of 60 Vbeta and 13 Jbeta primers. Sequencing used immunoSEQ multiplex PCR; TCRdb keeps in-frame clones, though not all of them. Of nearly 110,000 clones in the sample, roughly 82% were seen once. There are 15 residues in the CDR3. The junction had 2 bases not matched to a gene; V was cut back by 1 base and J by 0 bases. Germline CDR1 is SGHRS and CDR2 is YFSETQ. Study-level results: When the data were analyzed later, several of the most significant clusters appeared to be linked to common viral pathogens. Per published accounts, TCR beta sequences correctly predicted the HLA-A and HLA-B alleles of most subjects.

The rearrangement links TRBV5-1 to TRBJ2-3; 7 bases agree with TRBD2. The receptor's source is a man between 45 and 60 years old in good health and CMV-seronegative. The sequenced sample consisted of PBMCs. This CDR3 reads CASSLSAGSTDTQYF. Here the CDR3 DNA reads TGCGCCAGCAGCTTGTCAGCGGGGAGCACAGATACGCAGTATTTT.